The clone carrying this TCR beta chain was seen a single time. Its antigen remains unidentified. This specimen belongs to a study of ipilimumab plus nivolumab after autologous stem cell transplantation. Turning to the study itself: Typical patient got 5 or 6 ipilimumab doses and about eight nivolumab doses (median).

Study findings and constraints: Authors suggest TCR repertoire, Treg phenotype and gut microbiota support further study.

Starting 14 to 28 days after autologous transplant, ipilimumab 1 mg/kg was given. Dosing: nivolumab 3 mg/kg IV, weeks 1, 4, 7, 10, then every two weeks to week 26. TCRdb keeps only in-frame clones here, not all; method: immunoSEQ multiplex PCR. Found here are under 20,000 clones, around four fifths of them singletons; the top ten hold approximately 40%. Trimming at V came to 4 bases and at J to 3 bases, leaving 5 bases not matched to a gene. The CDR3 covers 16 residues. Germline V lookup: CDR1 LNHDA, CDR2 SQIVND (reference sequence). The TCR was taken from a male donor with diffuse large B-cell lymphoma. The J gene is TRBJ1-5, the V gene TRBV19; 11 bases line up with TRBD1. Here the sequenced sample was PBMCs, taken in a trial of ipilimumab plus nivolumab as post-transplant consolidation. The CDR3 region has the DNA TGTGCCAGTAGTAAGGGACAGGGGGTATACAATCAGCCCCAGCATTTT. It specifies CASSKGQGVYNQPQHF.